The 9 T cell receptor beta chains given below trace back to one sample, sequenced in a study of post-analysis software for immune sequencing data. Notes on the study in general: Among several TRBV segments more frequent in patients than controls were TRBV5-6, TRBV5-1 and TRBV20-1.

Their antigens are not known. Every TCR beta cDNA library bore unique molecular identifiers. TCRdb processed the PCR reads anew with MiXCR; each CDR3 protein has one entry. The table lists 650,000 to 900,000 distinct CDR3 sequences, more than 45% of them singletons. The sample consisted of blood. Receptors originate from a girl aged 10 to 17 with multiple sclerosis.

This chain joins TRBV12-3 or TRBV12-4 and TRBJ2-4; 10 bases agree with TRBD1. The end of the DNA aligns better with TRBJ2-7, so the J call may be wrong. CDR3 length: 14 residues. The CDR3 is CASRRGDRGYEQYF. In nucleotides, the CDR3 is TGTGCCAGCAGGAGGGGGGACAGGGGTTACGAGCAGTACTTC.

The rearrangement joins TRBV6-2 or TRBV6-3 to TRBJ2-1; D unresolved. The CDR3 consists of 14 residues. Per germline, CDR1 MNHEY and CDR2 SVGEGT. The V gene lost 2 bases and the J gene lost 0 bases, with 5 bases spanning the gap. The CDR3 bases are TGTGCCAGCAGTTACGTGGACTCCTACAATGAGCAGTTCTTC. Its protein product is CASSYVDSYNEQFF.

This clonotype was seen a handful of times. The V gene is TRBV7-6, the J gene TRBJ2-7; 9 bases agree with TRBD1. The V and J ends lost 5 bases and 5 bases, in that order; junction bases with no gene match: 13. Germline CDR1 and CDR2: SGHVS and FNYEAQ. There are 16 residues in the CDR3. The CDR3 sequence: CASSDSGTGNGNEQYF. CDR3 coding DNA: TGTGCCAGCAGCGACTCCGGGACAGGGAATGGCAACGAGCAGTACTTC.

The V gene is TRBV29-1, the J gene TRBJ2-2; D gene uncertain. Germline CDR1 reads SQVTM; CDR2 reads ANQGSEA. CDR3 length: 13 residues. The V end lost 6 bases, the J end lost 5 bases, and 13 bases lay between the germline ends. CDR3 in DNA: TGCAGCGTCCCCCTGGTGGAGACCGGGGAGCTGTTTTTT. Encoded protein: CSVPLVETGELFF.

This clonotype has only a few counts. The chain couples TRBV7-3 to TRBJ2-5; D unclear. The CDR3 totals 15 residues. Trimming removed 2 bases at V and 2 bases at J, with 12 bases between. CDR1 SGHTA and CDR2 FQGTGA come from the germline V gene. The CDR3 sequence is CASSLLGPPQETQYF. Written as DNA, the CDR3 is TGTGCCAGCAGCTTATTAGGCCCCCCTCAAGAGACCCAGTACTTC.

This clonotype was seen a few times. The chain joins TRBV10-3 to TRBJ2-1; D is possibly TRBD2 (6 bases). The V gene's germline CDR1 is ENHRY and CDR2 SYGVKD. There are 14 residues in the CDR3. The ends were cut back, 7 bases at V and 2 bases at J, with 12 bases in the middle. The CDR3 bases are TGTGCCATCAACGGCGGGGCCGCCTACAATGAGCAGTTCTTC. It encodes CAINGGAAYNEQFF.

This clonotype showed up just a few times. The V call is TRBV24-1, the J call TRBJ2-3, with D perhaps assigned TRBD1 or TRBD2 (5 bases each). The CDR3 is made up of 16 amino acids. Trimming removed 3 bases from V and 2 bases from J, with 14 bases in between. Germline V gives CDR1 KGHDR, CDR2 SFDVKD. The CDR3 DNA follows: TGTGCCACCAGTGATCAGGGACGGGCGTCCACAGATACGCAGTATTTT. Amino acids: CATSDQGRASTDTQYF.

The rearrangement links TRBV6-5 to TRBJ2-1, with a tentative D call TRBD1 (5 bases). The CDR3 loop spans 14 amino acids. V was trimmed by 4 bases and J by 9 bases, leaving 16 bases between them. Germline values: CDR1 MNHEY, CDR2 SVGAGI. The CDR3, as DNA: TGTGCCAGCAGTTTCTCGACAGCGACCGGTGAGCAGTTCTTC. Protein: CASSFSTATGEQFF.

The rearrangement links TRBV24-1 to TRBJ1-2; 9 nucleotides match TRBD1. Germline V CDR1 and CDR2: KGHDR, SFDVKD. The CDR3 extends over 15 amino acids. J gave up 8 bases and V 4 bases, and 10 bases lay outside the gene matches. DNA of the CDR3: TGTGCCACCAGTGAGCCCGGCCGGGACAGGGACGGCTACACCTTC. This codes for CATSEPGRDRDGYTF.